This T cell receptor beta chain was captured in a study of identical twins (dated by TCRdb to 2016 to 2017). Background for the entire study: The study deep-sequenced TCR alpha and beta repertoires from monozygotic twins, unrelated adults of various ages and cord blood to test whether fetal clonotypes persist. Replicate twin experiments were performed at different times using different library preparation protocols to rule out contamination.

The method was 5' RACE. Sequenced using an Illumina HiSeq 2000. Template switching introduced a universal primer binding site; the final cDNA contained a unique molecular identifier, enabling accurate counting of TCR cDNA molecules. Specific primers in the conserved constant-segment region were used to synthesize first-strand cDNA for TCR alpha and beta chains. Each cDNA library was double barcoded, with a SMART-Mk sample barcode plus Illumina barcodes, to control for contamination. TruSeq adapter sequences and Illumina sample barcodes were added in two successive PCR steps. The TCR alpha and beta cDNA libraries were sequenced on the Illumina HiSeq platform using custom primers. Under the source paper's analysis protocol: MiGEC processed the raw reads to extract unique molecular identifiers, while MiXCR was used to determine the CDR3 positions. Recombination models were inferred per individual with the repgenHMM and IGoR tools using an EM algorithm. The analysis of shared clonotypes was done with the tcR package in R, with sharing normalized by the product of cloneset sizes. Out-of-frame nonproductive sequences were analyzed to study raw recombination free of thymic and clonal selection effects. Using fastp trimming at Q25 and MiXCR clonotype assembly, TCRdb reanalyzed the public sequencing data and kept in-frame beta chains. Here each entry gathers all rows of one CDR3 protein and keeps the most common genes and DNA. The V and J calls and clone size come from TCRdb's table, not from the authors' own analysis. The sample contains a few hundred thousand distinct CDR3 sequences, around a tenth of them found a single time. The ten largest clonotypes hold 2.5% to 3.5% of the sample.

Ten or more counts support this clonotype. Its antigen target is currently unknown. No much larger clonotype is one base removed from it; base qualities were not supplied. CDR1 SQVTM and CDR2 ANQGSEA were looked up in the germline V gene. The junction shows trimming of 4 bases on V and 2 bases on J, plus 11 bases between the germline ends. The CDR3 runs 14 amino acids, cysteine and phenylalanine included. The DNA shown is the 42-base CDR3, in frame from base 1. Every donor was a healthy Caucasian. Three pairs of female monozygotic twins, all aged roughly 18 to 29 years, were included in the twin cohort. Peripheral blood mononuclear cells were the source from which RNA for the TCR libraries was isolated. The paper's findings and limits, for the study overall: In monozygotic twins, recombination models systematically underestimated out-of-frame TCR alpha sharing, but the models matched the sharing seen between unrelated individuals. Conclusions relied on cross-sectional statistical analysis, since the same donors could not be followed over many years. Excess twin sharing in beta out-of-frame sequences was weaker because fewer shared sequences lowered the signal-to-noise ratio. Abundant cord blood beta clonotypes carried fewer insertions; young adult naive repertoires showed a weaker similar trend, while memory repertoires showed none. Zero-insertion analyses could be partly confounded by invariant T cells such as MAIT and iNKT, although diverse VJ usage argued against such confounding for most clonotypes. Compared with coincidental sharing between unrelated individuals, out-of-frame TCR alpha sequences shared between twins showed an excess of sequences with low generation probability.

The same sample was also studied in work on yellow fever vaccine responses in identical twins. That second publication adds: The authors reported that the T cell response to vaccination in identical twins appeared partly convergent and partly personalized. Focusing on identical twins, the study followed the T cell clones that responded to the vaccine, and did so with precision.

The sequenced sample was PBMCs. The sequence joins TRBV29-1 to TRBJ2-2; the D region possibly corresponds to TRBD1 (6 bases align). The source of this sequence is a young woman in good health. At the DNA level, the sequence is TGCAGCGTTGTGGCAGGGGCCAACACCGGGGAGCTGTTTTTT. Its coded protein is CSVVAGANTGELFF.